One and the same sample provided the 20 T cell receptor beta chains below, sequenced in a study of shared clonotypes between healthy human individuals. This table comes from immunoSEQ multiplex PCR, and its TCRdb copy is limited to in-frame clones, with some not included. The sample shows 650,000 to 800,000 clones, approximately 77% of them seen only once. Material for sequencing was memory CD4+ T cells sorted from blood. Stated subset: CD45RA-negative fraction. These receptors were obtained from a woman in her thirties in good health.

This chain joins TRBV19 and TRBJ2-6; 9 bases align to TRBD2. Germline assignment: CDR1 LNHDA and CDR2 SQIVND (reference sequence). This CDR3 has 16 amino acids. Trimming cost V 5 bases and J 2 bases; bases outside gene matches: 4. The chain's CDR3 is CASSLAGGPGANVLTF. In DNA, the CDR3 is TGTGCCAGTAGTCTGGCGGGAGGGCCTGGGGCCAACGTCCTGACTTTC. The full variable domain, completed using reference TRBV19 and TRBJ2-6, is DGGITQSPKYLFRKEGQNVTLSCEQNLNHDAMYWYRQDPGQGLRLIYYSQIVNDFQKGDIAEGYSVSREKKESFPLTVTSAQKNPTAFYLCASSLAGGPGANVLTFGAGSRLTVL.

J is TRBJ2-3 and V is TRBV2; 7 bases line up with TRBD1. J lost 2 bases, V lost 6 bases, and 8 bases had no gene match. Germline-derived CDR1 and CDR2 are SNHLY and FYNNEI. The CDR3 is 15 residues long. The CDR3 protein is CASRLDRSITDTQYF. CDR3 bases: TGTGCCAGCAGGCTGGACAGGAGTATCACAGATACGCAGTATTTT.

The rearrangement links TRBV6-5 to TRBJ1-4, with TRBD1 as a possible D gene (5 bases). CDR1 MNHEY and CDR2 SVGAGI come from the germline V gene. V was clipped by 5 bases and J by 4 bases, with 14 bases between them. The CDR3 length is 15 residues. Written as DNA, the CDR3 is TGTGCCAGCAGTCCTGGACACATTCTTAATGAAAAACTGTTTTTT. It codes for CASSPGHILNEKLFF.

The chain couples TRBV6-5 to TRBJ1-3; D unresolved. Trimming shortened V by 0 bases and J by 4 bases, and 10 bases separated the two germline ends. Germline CDR1 is MNHEY and CDR2 is SVGAGI. The CDR3 runs 15 residues. DNA for the CDR3: TGTGCCAGCAGTTACTCTCGATTGGCGGGAAACACCATATATTTT. Translating gives CASSYSRLAGNTIYF.

This CDR3 is CASSQKLAGGSHEQYF. The CDR3 DNA follows: TGCGCCAGCAGCCAGAAACTAGCGGGAGGTTCCCACGAGCAGTACTTC. This chain joins TRBV4-1 and TRBJ2-7, with 12 bases matching TRBD2. Germline-derived CDR1 and CDR2 are MGHRA and YSYEKL. CDR3 length: 16 residues. The ends lost 3 bases at V and 5 bases at J; junction bases unmatched: 8.

V and J are TRBV5-6 and TRBJ2-5; D tentatively fits TRBD1 or TRBD2 (5 bases each). Germline V gives CDR1 SGHDT, CDR2 YYEEEE. V gave up 4 bases and J gave up 2 bases, with 15 bases separating them. The CDR3 spans 15 residues. CDR3 nucleotides: TGTGCCAGCAGCCCAGCAACGGGGCTACAAGAGACCCAGTACTTC. Translation gives CASSPATGLQETQYF.

V usage is TRBV30 and J usage is TRBJ2-2; D possibly matches TRBD1 or TRBD2 (5 bases each). The CDR3 extends over 15 amino acids. V lost 0 bases to trimming and J lost 7 bases, with 15 bases between them. Germline loops: CDR1 GTSNPN, CDR2 SVGIG (reference sequence). The CDR3 DNA follows: TGTGCCTGGAGTGTAAATTGGGGGATGGTCGGGGAGCTGTTTTTT. Residues: CAWSVNWGMVGELFF.

The chain combines TRBV18 with TRBJ1-1; the match to TRBD1 covers 7 bases. CDR3 length: 14 amino acids. Germline CDR1 KGHSH, CDR2 LQKENI. Losses at the gene ends were 4 bases for V and 4 bases for J; bases not matched to a gene: 6. CDR3 in amino acids: CASSQGQTSTEAFF. The CDR3 DNA reads as TGTGCCAGCTCACAGGGACAGACTAGCACTGAAGCTTTCTTT.

The chain combines TRBV18 with TRBJ2-3; TRBD2 agrees at 12 bases. The J segment lost 1 base and the V segment lost 6 bases, leaving 11 bases of the junction unmatched. This CDR3 is 18 amino acids long. CDR1 and CDR2 (germline): KGHSH, LQKENI. CDR3 region: CASSPPSGRGAGTDTQYF. The DNA for the CDR3 is TGTGCCAGCTCTCCTCCTAGCGGGAGGGGGGCCGGCACAGATACGCAGTATTTT.

The J gene is TRBJ2-5, the V gene TRBV11-2; tentative D call: TRBD2 (5 bases). Trimming shortened V by 10 bases and J by 5 bases, and 20 bases separated the two germline ends. The CDR3 has 14 amino acids. The germline V gene encodes CDR1 SGHAT and CDR2 FQNNGV. The CDR3 here is CATGGRRFGETQYF. The CDR3 DNA reads TGTGCCACTGGCGGGCGGAGGTTTGGGGAGACCCAGTACTTC.

The chain joins TRBV10-3 to TRBJ1-1; D is perhaps TRBD1 (6 bases). This CDR3 is built from 14 residues. The germline V gene encodes CDR1 ENHRY and CDR2 SYGVKD. V lost 6 bases to trimming and J lost 1 base, with 12 bases between them. CDR3 sequence: CAISIYRENTEAFF. CDR3 coding DNA: TGTGCCATCAGCATCTACAGGGAGAACACTGAAGCTTTCTTT.

The chain has TRBV14 and TRBJ2-7; 9 bases line up with TRBD2. Germline loops: CDR1 SGHDN, CDR2 FVKESK. The CDR3 spans 14 residues. V lost 4 bases and J lost 4; bases outside the gene matches: 5. DNA for the CDR3: TGTGCCAGCAGCCCCTGGGCGGGAGGGTACGAGCAGTACTTC. Translated, it gives CASSPWAGGYEQYF.

This clone appeared once. J is TRBJ1-1 and V is TRBV6-5; TRBD1 agrees at 8 bases. The trim removed 6 bases at V and 10 bases at J, leaving 10 bases unmatched. Germline CDR1 is MNHEY and CDR2 is SVGAGI. The CDR3 runs 13 residues. CDR3 residues: CASRLDRGAVAFF. The CDR3 DNA reads as TGTGCCAGCAGACTTGACAGGGGAGCTGTAGCTTTCTTT.

This clone has just a few counts. The chain's CDR3 is CASRAGTGTGGANVLTF. The CDR3 nucleotides are TGTGCCAGCAGGGCCGGGACAGGGACGGGAGGGGCCAACGTCCTGACTTTC. V is TRBV7-3 and J is TRBJ2-6, with 9 bases that match TRBD1. V lost 6 bases and J lost 4; bases outside the gene matches: 10. Germline V lookup: CDR1 SGHTA, CDR2 FQGTGA. The CDR3 contains 17 residues.

The V call is TRBV28, the J call TRBJ1-5, with D perhaps matching TRBD1 (6 bases). Germline CDR1 MDHEN, CDR2 SYDVKM. V lost 3 bases and J 6 bases, leaving 12 bases between the germline ends. This CDR3 comprises 14 residues. Here the CDR3 reads CASSFHRDFQPQHF. For the CDR3, the DNA is TGTGCCAGCAGTTTCCACAGGGACTTTCAGCCCCAGCATTTT.

V and J are TRBV10-1 and TRBJ1-2; no reliable D call. The CDR3 consists of 15 residues. V was shortened by 0 bases and J by 0 bases, with 8 bases between the two germline ends. The V gene's germline CDR1 is WNHNN and CDR2 SYGVQD (reference sequence). The CDR3: CASSESGSPNYGYTF. The CDR3, as DNA: TGCGCCAGCAGTGAGTCCGGGAGCCCTAACTATGGCTACACCTTC.

The chain joins TRBV28 to TRBJ1-4, with a possible D match to TRBD1 (5 bases). Germline V gives CDR1 MDHEN, CDR2 SYDVKM. The CDR3 length is 12 residues. Trimming took 11 bases from V and 10 from J, leaving 17 bases between them. The CDR3 spells CARGRGSGKLFF. Here the CDR3 DNA reads TGTGCCCGCGGGCGGGGCTCTGGAAAACTGTTTTTT.

The V gene is TRBV18, the J gene TRBJ2-7, with 9 bases fitting TRBD2. CDR1 and CDR2 from the germline V gene are KGHSH and LQKENI. The ends lost 3 bases at V and 0 bases at J; junction bases unmatched: 12. The CDR3 is 18 residues long. CDR3 bases: TGTGCCAGCTCACCCCTGGGAAGCGGGGGGCGCTACTCCTACGAGCAGTACTTC. Encoded protein: CASSPLGSGGRYSYEQYF.

This chain connects TRBV7-3 to TRBJ1-5; tentatively, D is TRBD1 (6 bases). V lost 2 bases to trimming and J lost 6 bases, with 14 bases between them. The CDR3 is 15 amino acids. Germline CDR1 reads SGHTA; CDR2 reads FQGTGA. DNA of the CDR3: TGTGCCAGCAGCTTAGGTTGGGGGGCTGGTCAGCCCCAGCATTTT. Translating it yields CASSLGWGAGQPQHF.

This clone showed up just a few times. Other nucleotide sequences from this sample produce the same CDR3. The rearrangement uses TRBV5-1 and TRBJ1-3, with TRBD1 matching 7 bases. The J segment lost 2 bases and the V segment lost 4 bases, leaving 3 bases of the junction unmatched. The CDR3 runs to 14 residues. The germline gives CDR1 SGHRS, CDR2 YFSETQ. This CDR3 is CASSAGTAGNTIYF. CDR3 bases: TGCGCCAGCAGCGCCGGGACAGCTGGAAACACCATATATTTT.